This paragraph reports one T cell receptor beta chain. Its antigen remains unknown. This sample was included in a study of OX40 agonist ivuxolimab in advanced cancers. Study in general: A history of anti-PD-1, anti-PD-L1 or anti-CTLA-4 therapy was acceptable, and 30% to 45% had some. Study-wide results and limits: Antigen specificity remained undetermined for the expanded peripheral T cells. There were, on average, more expanded clones in CD8+ T cells than in CD4+.

Germline values: CDR1 SQVTM, CDR2 ANQGSEA. V was trimmed by 3 bases and J by 2 bases, leaving 8 bases between them. The length of the CDR3 is 12 residues. The method was immunoSEQ multiplex PCR; TCRdb's version includes in-frame clones alone and lacks a portion of them. Of about 15,000 clones listed, 70% to 90% are singletons. The sample was CD4+ or CD8+ T cells sorted from blood, taken in a trial of the OX40 agonist ivuxolimab. V and J are TRBV29-1 and TRBJ2-7; D possibly corresponds to TRBD1 (5 bases). The TCR comes from an adult with an advanced solid tumor such as melanoma, head and neck, liver or kidney cancer. CDR3 in DNA: TGCAGCGTTGAGGCAGGGCCCTACGAGCAGTACTTC. Protein sequence: CSVEAGPYEQYF.